In this sample, the clone carrying this T cell receptor beta chain turned up once. Clones were sequenced by immunoSEQ multiplex PCR, and TCRdb holds only the in-frame ones, with some missing. The sample carries roughly 2 million clones, about 95% recorded once. The CDR3 is 15 residues long. Germline CDR1 reads MNHNS; CDR2 reads SASEGT. The V segment lost 6 bases and the J segment 7 bases; nucleotides outside the gene matches: 8. CD4+ cells underwent separation, giving CD45RA+ naive and CD45RA-negative memory subsets. The data derive from a study of shared clonotypes between healthy human individuals. This receptor was obtained from a man younger than 30 in good health. Material: naive CD4+ T cells sorted from blood. Subset defined: CD45RA+ positively selected. The rearrangement links TRBV6-1 to TRBJ1-5, with TRBD1 matching 11 bases. The CDR3 sequence is CASRSGTGGEQPQHF. CDR3 in DNA: TGTGCCAGCAGGTCCGGGACAGGGGGTGAGCAGCCCCAGCATTTT.